The 26 T cell receptor beta chains presented below share a single source sample, sequenced in a study of regulatory T cells in long-lasting Graves disease (dated by TCRdb to the early 2020s). Libraries were made using multiplex PCR. These reads were obtained on an Illumina HiSeq 4000. To build TCR beta libraries, CDR3 regions were amplified by Arm-PCR using iRepertoire HTBI primers. Using fastp at Q25 and MiXCR, TCRdb reprocessed the public reads and kept productive beta chains. When rows share a CDR3 protein, they turn into one entry using the most common DNA and genes. The sample table lists 530,000 or so distinct CDR3 sequences, around 16% of them with a count of one. Of the sample, around 12% falls within the top ten clones. Per the publication, the time point label means: newly diagnosed GD, antithyroid drugs for less than 3 months. For both TCR sequencing and RNA sequencing, RNA was extracted from PBMCs using TRIzol.

This same sample was also part of a study on T cells in Graves' hyperthyroidism and ophthalmopathy.

The sequencing here drew on peripheral blood mononuclear cells (PBMCs), taken at new diagnosis, from a patient treated with antithyroid drugs. The receptors shown here come from a man aged 18 to 35 with Graves disease. Donor details come from another sample of the same person, matched by shared clones.

This clonotype has a handful of counts. The chain employs TRBV28 and TRBJ1-4, with D uncertain. The CDR3 runs to 12 residues. From germline, CDR1 is MDHEN and CDR2 SYDVKM. V lost 11 bases and J lost 8, with 15 bases in between. CDR3 amino acids: CASHYSREKLFF. As DNA, the CDR3 is TGTGCCTCTCATTATTCGAGAGAAAAACTGTTTTTT.

This clonotype was seen at least ten times. J is TRBJ2-1 and V is TRBV27; tentatively, D is TRBD1 or TRBD2 (6 bases each). The CDR3 spans 15 residues. Germline-derived CDR1 and CDR2 are MNHEY and SMNVEV (reference sequence). The V end was cut by 5 bases, the J end by 6 bases, with 17 bases between. In DNA, the CDR3 is TGTGCCAGCAGTCTCCGGACAGCTAGCGTCAATGAGCAGTTCTTC. Its protein product is CASSLRTASVNEQFF.

This clonotype has ten or more counts. J is TRBJ2-3 and V is TRBV27; 9 nucleotides agree with TRBD2. Germline V gene sequence: CDR1 MNHEY, CDR2 SMNVEV (reference sequence). The CDR3 has 15 amino acids. V gave up 2 bases and J gave up 6 bases; unmatched junction bases: 6. The DNA for the CDR3 is TGTGCCAGCAGTTTACTGACTAGCGGTCCCGATACGCAGTATTTT. Translated, it gives CASSLLTSGPDTQYF.

This clonotype was recorded at least ten times. The chain uses TRBV7-9 and TRBJ2-3; 10 bases match TRBD1. Germline CDR1 SEHNR, CDR2 FQNEAQ (reference sequence). V was clipped by 3 bases and J by 6 bases; unmatched bases: 3. CDR3 length: 14 residues. The CDR3 sequence: CASSLGTGADTQYF. CDR3 in DNA: TGTGCCAGCAGCTTGGGGACAGGGGCTGATACGCAGTATTTT.

This clonotype appeared many times. The V call is TRBV29-1, the J call TRBJ2-3, with TRBD1 matching over 8 bases. This CDR3 spans 15 amino acids. With 7 bases clipped from V and 2 bases from J, the junction kept 11 bases outside the gene matches. Germline lookup yields CDR1 SQVTM and CDR2 ANQGSEA. The CDR3 DNA reads TGCAGCGCGCATACCGGGACAGGTTACACAGATACGCAGTATTTT. As protein: CSAHTGTGYTDTQYF.

The genes are TRBV28 and TRBJ2-7; 10 bases map to TRBD2. There are 17 residues in the CDR3. The germline V gene encodes CDR1 MDHEN and CDR2 SYDVKM. V shed 3 bases, J shed 2 bases, and the junction held 10 bases outside the gene matches. The CDR3 sequence is CASSLPLAGERTYEQYF. In nucleotides, the CDR3 is TGTGCCAGCAGTTTGCCGCTAGCGGGGGAACGGACCTACGAGCAGTACTTC.

In its sample, this clonotype was seen a few times. A much larger clone differs from this one at a single base, so this may be a read error. This sequence joins TRBV5-1 and TRBJ2-5; 9 nucleotides agree with TRBD2. The germline CDR1 and CDR2 sequences are SGHRS and YFSETQ. Trimming took 3 bases from V and 5 from J; bases not matched to a gene: 5. This CDR3 has 14 residues. Here the CDR3 reads CASSSAGGPETQYF. CDR3 sequence (DNA): TGCGCCAGCAGCTCGGCGGGAGGGCCTGAGACCCAGTACTTC. The entire variable domain, with the rest obtained from reference TRBV5-1 and TRBJ2-5, is as follows: KAGVTQTPRYLIKTRGQQVTLSCSPISGHRSVSWYQQTPGQGLQFLFEYFSETQRNKGNFPGRFSGRQFSNSRSEMNVSTLELGDSALYLCASSSAGGPETQYFGPGTRLLVL.

This chain joins TRBV19 and TRBJ2-3; D not certain. Germline CDR1 and CDR2: LNHDA and SQIVND (reference sequence). Trimming removed 1 base at V and 4 bases at J, with 15 bases between. The CDR3 runs 16 residues. CDR3 coding DNA: TGTGCCAGTAGTATAGCTGGGTCAGGTTACCCAGATACGCAGTATTTT. This codes for CASSIAGSGYPDTQYF.

The V gene is TRBV19, the J gene TRBJ2-7; 10 nucleotides align to TRBD2. This CDR3 has 16 amino acids. Trimming removed 3 bases from V and 5 bases from J; junction bases left unmatched: 10. The germline gives CDR1 LNHDA, CDR2 SQIVND (reference sequence). The CDR3 spells CASSIASGSFAHEQYF. CDR3 sequence (DNA): TGTGCCAGTAGTATCGCTAGCGGGAGCTTTGCCCACGAGCAGTACTTC. The full variable domain, completed using reference TRBV19 and TRBJ2-7, is DGGITQSPKYLFRKEGQNVTLSCEQNLNHDAMYWYRQDPGQGLRLIYYSQIVNDFQKGDIAEGYSVSREKKESFPLTVTSAQKNPTAFYLCASSIASGSFAHEQYFGPGTRLTVT.

The rearrangement uses TRBV18 and TRBJ2-7, with 7 bases aligning to TRBD1. This CDR3 contains 13 residues. CDR1 KGHSH and CDR2 LQKENI come from the germline V gene. With 3 bases clipped from V and 3 bases from J, the junction kept 2 bases outside the gene matches. The CDR3 nucleotides read TGTGCCAGCTCACCGACAGGGAACTACGAGCAGTACTTC. This gives the protein CASSPTGNYEQYF.

Concerning this clonotype itself: A single base separates this from a much larger clone, so it may be a read error. V and J are TRBV20-1 and TRBJ1-1, with D hard to call. This CDR3 has 12 residues. CDR1 is DFQATT and CDR2 is SNEGSKA in the germline V gene (reference sequence). The V and J ends lost 5 bases and 2 bases respectively, with 9 bases between them. The CDR3 spells CSASPTNTEAFF. The CDR3 DNA is TGCAGTGCTTCACCGACTAACACTGAAGCTTTCTTT.

This clonotype was observed many times. V and J are TRBV28 and TRBJ2-1, with TRBD2 as a possible D gene (5 bases). The J call may be mistaken, given a closer DNA end match to TRBJ2-5. The CDR3 extends over 16 amino acids. Germline-derived CDR1 and CDR2 are MDHEN and SYDVKM. CDR3 DNA: TGTGCCAGCAGCCCGGAGGAGAGGCGGTTAAAAGAGACCCAGTACTTC. Its protein is CASSPEERRLKETQYF.

This clonotype was observed many times. The chain couples TRBV3-1 to TRBJ1-5, with 11 nucleotides matching TRBD1. The CDR3 is 15 residues long. V dropped 4 bases and J dropped 7; count of bases not matched to a gene: 6. CDR1 is LGHDT, CDR2 YNNKEL, per germline (reference sequence). For the CDR3, the DNA is TGTGCCAGCAGCCCCGGGACAGGGGGAATACAGCCCCAGCATTTT. Its protein is CASSPGTGGIQPQHF.

Points on this clonotype: This may stem from a read error, because a much larger clone lies one nucleotide away. The chain is built from TRBV25-1 and TRBJ2-5; D perhaps matches TRBD1 (6 bases). Germline loops: CDR1 MGHDK, CDR2 SYGVNS. CDR3 length: 14 amino acids. CDR3 residues: CASSDRGASEAQYF. The CDR3 DNA is TGTGCCAGCAGTGACAGGGGTGCATCAGAGGCCCAGTACTTC.

This clonotype was seen at least ten times. The chain carries TRBV12-3 or TRBV12-4 and TRBJ2-5, with 12 bases fitting TRBD1. The junction had 16 bases not matched to a gene; V was cut back by 6 bases and J by 5 bases. This CDR3 is 18 amino acids long. The CDR3 protein is CASRRNAGAGQGAETQYF. The CDR3 region has the DNA TGTGCCAGCAGGAGAAATGCCGGCGCGGGACAGGGGGCTGAGACCCAGTACTTC.

This clonotype was recorded at least ten times. The genes are TRBV2 and TRBJ2-1, with D possibly being TRBD1 or TRBD2 (7 bases each). The V gene lost 6 bases and the J gene lost 7 bases, with 19 bases spanning the gap. This CDR3 has 15 amino acids. The germline CDR1 and CDR2 sequences are SNHLY and FYNNEI. CDR3 loop: CASRGGDSIFNEQFF. In DNA form, the CDR3 reads TGTGCCAGCAGAGGGGGGGACAGTATTTTTAATGAGCAGTTCTTC. Supplemented by reference TRBV2 and TRBJ2-1, the full variable domain reads EPEVTQTPSHQVTQMGQEVILRCVPISNHLYFYWYRQILGQKVEFLVSFYNNEISEKSEIFDDQFSVERPDGSNFTLKIRSTKLEDSAMYFCASRGGDSIFNEQFFGPGTRLTVL.

The sample holds a few counts of this clonotype. The chain has TRBV19 and TRBJ1-5; 7 bases fit TRBD1. The length of the CDR3 is 14 residues. Germline lookup yields CDR1 LNHDA and CDR2 SQIVND (reference sequence). The V segment lost 6 bases and the J segment 3 bases; nucleotides outside the gene matches: 5. The CDR3 bases are TGTGCCAGTAGGGGGGACAGCTACAATCAGCCCCAGCATTTT. This codes for CASRGDSYNQPQHF.

The chain couples TRBV3-1 to TRBJ2-7; no definite D call. This CDR3 has 15 amino acids. Per germline, CDR1 LGHDT and CDR2 YNNKEL (reference sequence). V lost 0 bases, J lost 2 bases, and 11 bases lay in between. CDR3 sequence: CASSQEFGRTYEQYF. The CDR3 nucleotides are TGTGCCAGCAGCCAAGAGTTTGGCAGGACCTACGAGCAGTACTTC.

This clonotype was found a few times. The chain links TRBV28 to TRBJ2-7, with D perhaps being TRBD1 or TRBD2 (5 bases each). Germline values: CDR1 MDHEN, CDR2 SYDVKM. The CDR3 extends over 14 amino acids. V was trimmed by 2 bases and J by 0 bases, leaving 8 bases between them. CDR3 residues: CASSLKGTSYEQYF. CDR3 bases: TGTGCCAGCAGTTTAAAGGGGACCTCCTACGAGCAGTACTTC.

In this sample, this clonotype turned up many times. The chain carries TRBV27 and TRBJ2-7; D might be TRBD2 (6 bases). Trimming pared 5 bases from V and 7 bases from J, leaving 24 bases between. Germline CDR1 reads MNHEY; CDR2 reads SMNVEV (reference sequence). The CDR3 runs to 16 residues. The CDR3 DNA reads TGTGCCAGCAGTCCGGGGGTACCGGTGGGATTGAGGGAGCAGTACTTC. It translates to CASSPGVPVGLREQYF.

This clonotype was observed a few times. One end of the junction varies from germline; a read error may be responsible. The CDR3 bases are TGTGCCAGCAGTTACCAGGGTGTGAACACTGAAGCTTCCTTT. This codes for CASSYQGVNTEASF. The chain uses TRBV6-2 or TRBV6-3 and TRBJ1-1, with a tentative D call TRBD1 (5 bases). CDR1 and CDR2 from the germline V gene are MNHEY and SVGEGT. The CDR3 sequence is 14 residues long.

At least ten counts were recorded for this clonotype. The rearrangement joins TRBV27 to TRBJ2-1, with TRBD2 matching 9 bases. V was pared by 7 bases and J by 8 bases, with 9 bases of the junction left unmatched. CDR3 length equals 14 residues. From germline, CDR1 is MNHEY and CDR2 SMNVEV (reference sequence). The CDR3 sequence: CASIVAGGPDEQFF. The CDR3 region has the DNA TGTGCCAGCATAGTGGCGGGAGGGCCTGATGAGCAGTTCTTC.

This clonotype was found a few times. The chain has TRBV5-1 and TRBJ2-2; D may be TRBD1 (6 bases). Germline values: CDR1 SGHRS, CDR2 YFSETQ. Deletions cut 3 bases from V and 6 bases from J, with 18 bases between. The CDR3 length is 16 residues. The chain's CDR3 is CASSSIPGHQSGELFF. DNA of the CDR3: TGCGCCAGCAGCTCGATTCCGGGACACCAATCCGGGGAGCTGTTTTTT.

This clonotype was observed at least ten times. The chain combines TRBV18 with TRBJ1-1, with a weak D call TRBD1 (6 bases). Per germline, CDR1 KGHSH and CDR2 LQKENI. V lost 0 bases, J lost 6 bases, and 14 bases lay in between. This CDR3 spans 15 amino acids. The CDR3 sequence: CASSPPSRGRAEAFF. The CDR3 nucleotides are TGTGCCAGCTCACCACCCTCCAGGGGACGGGCTGAAGCTTTCTTT. The complete variable domain, with remaining parts taken from reference TRBV18 and TRBJ1-1, reads NAGVMQNPRHLVRRRGQEARLRCSPMKGHSHVYWYRQLPEEGLKFMVYLQKENIIDESGMPKERFSAEFPKEGPSILRIQQVVRGDSAAYFCASSPPSRGRAEAFFGQGTRLTVV.

The chain links TRBV27 to TRBJ1-4; maybe TRBD1 (5 bases). Germline V gene sequence: CDR1 MNHEY, CDR2 SMNVEV (reference sequence). The CDR3 consists of 14 residues. V lost 7 bases to trimming and J lost 6 bases, with 15 bases between them. The CDR3 sequence is CASTPGGGHEKLFF. CDR3 sequence (DNA): TGTGCCAGCACCCCCGGGGGGGGACATGAAAAACTGTTTTTT. Full variable domain (outside the CDR3, taken from reference TRBV27 and TRBJ1-4): EAQVTQNPRYLITVTGKKLTVTCSQNMNHEYMSWYRQDPGLGLRQIYYSMNVEVTDKGDVPEGYKVSRKEKRNFPLILESPSPNQTSLYFCASTPGGGHEKLFFGSGTQLSVL.

The chain uses TRBV27 and TRBJ1-1, with 8 positions matching TRBD1. The germline gives CDR1 MNHEY, CDR2 SMNVEV (reference sequence). The CDR3 has 15 amino acids. Unmatched junction bases numbered 9, after V lost 6 bases and J lost 3 bases. CDR3 sequence reads: CASRIGQGGYTEAFF. CDR3 DNA sequence: TGTGCCAGCAGAATTGGACAGGGAGGGTACACTGAAGCTTTCTTT.